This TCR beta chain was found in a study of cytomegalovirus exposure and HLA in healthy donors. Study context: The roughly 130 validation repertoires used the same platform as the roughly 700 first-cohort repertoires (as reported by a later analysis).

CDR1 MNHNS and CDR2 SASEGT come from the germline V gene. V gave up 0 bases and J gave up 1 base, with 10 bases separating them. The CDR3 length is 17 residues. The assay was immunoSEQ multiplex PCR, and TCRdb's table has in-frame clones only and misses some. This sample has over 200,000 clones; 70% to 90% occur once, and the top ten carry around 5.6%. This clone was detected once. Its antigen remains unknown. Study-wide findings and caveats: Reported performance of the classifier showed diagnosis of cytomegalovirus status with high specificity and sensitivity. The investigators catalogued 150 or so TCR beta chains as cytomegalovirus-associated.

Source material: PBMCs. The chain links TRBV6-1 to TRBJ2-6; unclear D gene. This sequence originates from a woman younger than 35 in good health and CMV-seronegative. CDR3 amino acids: CASSEALPTSGANVLTF. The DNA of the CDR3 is TGTGCCAGCAGTGAAGCGCTTCCCACATCTGGGGCCAACGTCCTGACTTTC.